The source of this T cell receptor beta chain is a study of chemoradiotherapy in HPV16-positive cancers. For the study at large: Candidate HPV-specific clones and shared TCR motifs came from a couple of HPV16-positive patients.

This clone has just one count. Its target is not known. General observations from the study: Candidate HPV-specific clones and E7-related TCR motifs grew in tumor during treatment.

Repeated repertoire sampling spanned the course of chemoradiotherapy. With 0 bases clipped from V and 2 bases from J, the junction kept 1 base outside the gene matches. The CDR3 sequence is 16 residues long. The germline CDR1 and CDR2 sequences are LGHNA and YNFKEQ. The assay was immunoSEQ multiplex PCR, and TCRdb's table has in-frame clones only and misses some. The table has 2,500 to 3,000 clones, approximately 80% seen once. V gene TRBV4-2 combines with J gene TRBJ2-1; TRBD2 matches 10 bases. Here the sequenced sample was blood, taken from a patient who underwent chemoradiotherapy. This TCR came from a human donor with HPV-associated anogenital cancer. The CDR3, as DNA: TGTGCCAGCAGCCAAGATGGGACTAGCGCCTACAATGAGCAGTTCTTC. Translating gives CASSQDGTSAYNEQFF.